This TCR beta chain was obtained from a study of blood T cell repertoires in COVID-19. Turning to the study itself: Acute and convalescent COVID-19 specimens originated in the United States, Italy and Spain. The cDNA or gDNA used as material had been derived from T cells, B-cell-depleted T cells, or PBMCs.

This clone showed up just once. As originally analysed: How many nucleated cells were present was estimated from reference gene primer amplification. Assay: immunoSEQ multiplex PCR; the TCRdb copy retains only in-frame clones and omits some. That table furnishes V, J and clone size, whereas the DNA furnished D and trimming. The table has 470,000 or so clones, more than 85% seen once. The CDR3 consists of 19 residues. V was clipped by 4 bases and J by 4 bases; unmatched bases: 18. Per the germline V gene, CDR1 is SGHNT and CDR2 is YYREEE (reference sequence). The source material was peripheral blood. The rearrangement uses TRBV5-4 and TRBJ2-7; 12 bases map to TRBD2. This sequence was found in a woman in her 30s with acute or convalescent COVID-19. DNA for the CDR3: TGTGCCAGCAGCCCCGTACCTCCACGACTAGCGGGGGCGGGATACGAGCAGTACTTC. Encoded protein: CASSPVPPRLAGAGYEQYF.